This paragraph reports one T cell receptor beta chain. Per the authors' pipeline: Amplifying reference gene primers gave estimates of nucleated cell counts. Assay used: immunoSEQ multiplex PCR; TCRdb lists only in-frame clones, some missing. V and J calls and clone size are given by that table; D and trimming were obtained from the DNA. The data show fewer than 180,000 clones, around 90% seen once. This specimen comes from a study of blood T cell repertoires in COVID-19. Looking at the study overall: Italy, Spain and the United States were the sources of the convalescent and acute COVID-19 samples.

CDR1 and CDR2 from the germline V gene are SNHLY and FYNNEI. V was pared by 7 bases and J by 2 bases, with 1 base of the junction left unmatched. This CDR3 spans 12 amino acids. Sequencing used peripheral blood. The chain is built from TRBV2 and TRBJ1-2; 7 positions agree with TRBD1. The sequence was obtained from a woman in her sixties with active or convalescent COVID-19. The CDR3 loop reads CASMGQNYGYTF. For the CDR3, the DNA is TGTGCCAGCATGGGACAGAACTATGGCTACACCTTC. Combining the CDR3 with reference TRBV2 and TRBJ1-2 gives the whole variable domain EPEVTQTPSHQVTQMGQEVILRCVPISNHLYFYWYRQILGQKVEFLVSFYNNEISEKSEIFDDQFSVERPDGSNFTLKIRSTKLEDSAMYFCASMGQNYGYTFGSGTRLTVV.